This T cell receptor (beta chain) was sequenced during a study of T-cell memory formation after mild COVID-19. Study-wide results and caveats: Cross-reactive memory appears to have joined, as suggested by some responding clones showing up in pre-infection memory. A balance of CD4 and CD8 characterized clones contracting day 15 to 85, whereas later expanders leaned CD4+.

TCRdb processed the 5' RACE reads anew with MiXCR; each CDR3 protein has one entry. This repertoire shows 80,000 to 130,000 distinct CDR3 sequences, over 8.5% found once; its top ten account for roughly 40%. The CDR3 covers 13 residues. V was trimmed by 3 bases and J by 3 bases, leaving 7 bases between them. Germline loops: CDR1 SEHNR, CDR2 FQNEAQ (reference sequence). This clonotype was seen repeatedly, ten times or more. Its antigen is unknown. The source of this sequence is a man aged 18 to 29 who had mild COVID-19 (a few samples of this study predate the infection). Cell type and time point are not known. The chain is built from TRBV7-9 and TRBJ2-3; D gene ambiguous. Sequencing was carried out using PBMCs or a T cell subset sorted from them (not recorded which). This chain's CDR3 is CASSLPLTDTQYF. The CDR3 DNA is TGTGCCAGCAGCTTGCCGTTAACAGATACGCAGTATTTT.